Following are 4 T cell receptor beta chains from one sample sequenced in a study of T cell responses to AZD1222 COVID-19 vaccine. Using immunoSEQ multiplex PCR, the repertoire was profiled, and TCRdb retains in-frame clones only, with some absent. The table shows about 120,000 clones, with about nine tenths occurring only once. The sample consisted of peripheral blood, taken on day 0 of AZD1222 vaccination. These receptors were taken from an adult in good health.

The gene calls are TRBV30 and TRBJ1-3, with D hard to call. Germline lookup yields CDR1 GTSNPN and CDR2 SVGIG (reference sequence). The CDR3 length is 13 residues. V lost 2 bases, J lost 6 bases, and 11 bases lay in between. CDR3 DNA: TGTGCCTGGAGTTCACCGGGAGAAAACACCATATATTTT. It encodes CAWSSPGENTIYF.

The chain employs TRBV4-3 and TRBJ1-1; unclear D gene. CDR3 length: 16 amino acids. The ends were cut back, 0 bases at V and 1 base at J, with 12 bases in the middle. Per germline, CDR1 LGHNA and CDR2 YSLEER. The CDR3 loop is CASSQDSETPNTEAFF. CDR3 bases: TGCGCCAGCAGCCAAGATTCCGAGACACCGAACACTGAAGCTTTCTTT.

The rearrangement joins TRBV28 to TRBJ1-5, with a tentative D call TRBD1 (5 bases). Trimming took off 5 bases at V and 0 bases at J, with 26 bases between the two ends. This CDR3 has 20 residues. Germline V CDR1 and CDR2: MDHEN, SYDVKM. The CDR3 nucleotides are TGTGCCAGCAGTCTACCCGGTACGGGACGGAGAGTGTATAGCAATCAGCCCCAGCATTTT. Protein product: CASSLPGTGRRVYSNQPQHF.

This sequence joins TRBV6-1 and TRBJ2-7; D is possibly TRBD2 (6 bases). Trimming removed 2 bases from V and 5 bases from J, with 13 bases in between. This CDR3 is 14 amino acids long. The germline CDR1 and CDR2 sequences are MNHNS and SASEGT. CDR3 protein: CASSEKGGTDEQYF. The CDR3 DNA reads as TGTGCCAGCAGTGAAAAGGGAGGCACCGACGAGCAGTACTTC.